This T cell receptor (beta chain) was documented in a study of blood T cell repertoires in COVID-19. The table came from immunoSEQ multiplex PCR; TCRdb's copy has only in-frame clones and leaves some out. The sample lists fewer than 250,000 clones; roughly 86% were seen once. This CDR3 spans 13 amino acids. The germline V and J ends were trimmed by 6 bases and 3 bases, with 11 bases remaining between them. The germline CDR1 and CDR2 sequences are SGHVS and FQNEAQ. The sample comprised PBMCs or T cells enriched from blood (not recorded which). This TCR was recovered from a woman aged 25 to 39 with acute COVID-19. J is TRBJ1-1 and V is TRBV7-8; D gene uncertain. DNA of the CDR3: TGTGCCAGCAGGCCGCGAGAGTACACTGAAGCTTTCTTT. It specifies CASRPREYTEAFF.